The 20 T cell receptor beta chains below were found in one sample sequenced in a study of T cell repertoires in cytomegalovirus infection. Their antigens remain unidentified. One entry per CDR3 protein results from TCRdb running MiXCR on the reads. The sample contains a few hundred thousand distinct CDR3 sequences, about 25% of which appear only once. Sequencing was performed on cultured PBMCs, taken from culture after CMV antigen stimulation. These receptors originate from a human donor in good health (CMV status not recorded). Some clones in this sample may be carry-over from other donors' samples.

The chain has TRBV4-1 and TRBJ1-4; unclear D gene. Germline lookup yields CDR1 MGHRA and CDR2 YSYEKL. The CDR3 loop spans 15 amino acids. V was shortened by 6 bases and J by 2 bases, with 13 bases between the two germline ends. CDR3 amino acids: CASRMVGVTNEKLFF. In DNA form, the CDR3 reads TGCGCCAGCAGGATGGTTGGGGTGACTAATGAAAAACTGTTTTTT.

The chain links TRBV19 to TRBJ2-1; maybe TRBD2 (6 bases). The germline V gene encodes CDR1 LNHDA and CDR2 SQIVND (reference sequence). This CDR3 spans 17 amino acids. Trimming pared 3 bases from V and 5 bases from J, leaving 20 bases between. The DNA of the CDR3 is TGTGCCAGTAGTATCGAATTGGCGGGATCCCTGAACAATGAGCAGTTCTTC. This gives the protein CASSIELAGSLNNEQFF.

In its sample, this clonotype was seen a few times. The chain employs TRBV6-1 and TRBJ1-2, with D unresolved. The CDR3 contains 14 residues. V was cut by 7 bases and J by 3 bases, with 15 bases left in between. Germline assignment: CDR1 MNHNS and CDR2 SASEGT. The CDR3 DNA reads as TGTGCCAGCACCTCAAGGGAGAGGGACTATGGCTACACCTTC. It specifies CASTSRERDYGYTF.

The chain recombines TRBV7-3 with TRBJ2-1; perhaps TRBD2 as D (6 bases). The V end was cut by 3 bases, the J end by 9 bases, with 15 bases between. CDR1 and CDR2 from the germline V gene are SGHTA and FQGTGA. The CDR3 loop spans 14 amino acids. CDR3 residues: CASSFLGRESEQFF. Here the CDR3 DNA reads TGTGCCAGCAGCTTCCTCGGGCGGGAAAGTGAGCAGTTCTTC.

This clonotype was observed at least ten times. The chain couples TRBV7-2 to TRBJ1-2; D is undetermined. The ends were cut back, 0 bases at V and 8 bases at J, with 10 bases in the middle. The CDR3 loop spans 13 amino acids. From germline, CDR1 is SGHTA and CDR2 FQGNSA. CDR3 DNA: TGTGCCAGCAGCTTAGCGGGTACACGGGGCTACACCTTC. This translates into CASSLAGTRGYTF.

CDR3 sequence reads: CSARVPGTSNEKLFF. The CDR3 coding sequence is TGCAGTGCTAGAGTTCCGGGGACCTCCAATGAAAAACTGTTTTTT. This chain connects TRBV20-1 to TRBJ1-4; the D gene is possibly TRBD1 (5 bases). V lost 1 base and J lost 5, with 14 bases in between. CDR1 DFQATT and CDR2 SNEGSKA come from the germline V gene (reference sequence). The CDR3 totals 15 residues.

In its sample, this clonotype was seen once. A much larger clone sits a single nucleotide away, making a read error possible. This chain joins TRBV7-3 and TRBJ2-1, with D perhaps TRBD2 (5 bases). CDR3 length: 15 residues. CDR1 SGHTA and CDR2 FQGTGA come from the germline V gene. The CDR3 loop reads CTSSLQAAIYNEQFF. The CDR3, as DNA: TGTACCAGCAGCTTACAAGCGGCTATCTACAATGAGCAGTTCTTC.

This clonotype has a handful of counts. This chain links TRBV6-2 or TRBV6-3 with TRBJ1-1, with 10 bases lining up with TRBD1. The junction had 3 bases not matched to a gene; V was cut back by 2 bases and J by 0 bases. The CDR3 extends over 16 amino acids. The germline CDR1 and CDR2 sequences are MNHEY and SVGEGT. The CDR3 sequence is CASSYGQGVMNTEAFF. The CDR3 nucleotides read TGTGCCAGCAGTTACGGACAGGGGGTTATGAACACTGAAGCTTTCTTT.

In its sample, this clonotype was seen a few times. This rearrangement joins TRBV5-8 to TRBJ2-1; TRBD2 matches 8 bases. Per the germline V gene, CDR1 is SGHTS and CDR2 is YDEGEE. The junction had 13 bases not matched to a gene; V was cut back by 4 bases and J by 7 bases. CDR3 length equals 16 residues. CDR3 DNA sequence: TGTGCCAGCAGCAGGGATCCCGGGAGGGCTAATAATGAGCAGTTCTTC. It specifies CASSRDPGRANNEQFF.

This clonotype occurred many times. The chain links TRBV7-2 to TRBJ1-1; 8 bases are shared with TRBD1. CDR3 length: 14 residues. The germline V gene has CDR1 SGHTA and CDR2 FQGNSA. Trimming cost V 3 bases and J 1 base; bases outside gene matches: 1. This CDR3 is CASSLQGANTEAFF. CDR3 coding DNA: TGTGCCAGCAGCTTGCAGGGGGCGAACACTGAAGCTTTCTTT.

This clonotype was seen only a few times. V gene TRBV4-1 combines with J gene TRBJ2-7; possibly TRBD2 for D (5 bases). This CDR3 comprises 15 residues. Germline loops: CDR1 MGHRA, CDR2 YSYEKL. V was clipped by 3 bases and J by 4 bases, with 16 bases between them. CDR3 protein: CASSHENLAAYEQYF. CDR3 sequence (DNA): TGCGCCAGCAGCCATGAAAATCTAGCTGCGTACGAGCAGTACTTC.

This clonotype was counted many times. This chain joins TRBV7-2 and TRBJ1-1, with D unclear. CDR1 and CDR2 from the germline V gene are SGHTA and FQGNSA. The CDR3 is 12 amino acids. The V end lost 8 bases, the J end lost 0 bases, and 7 bases lay between the germline ends. The DNA for the CDR3 is TGTGCCAGCGGTAAAGTGAACACTGAAGCTTTCTTT. Amino acids: CASGKVNTEAFF. The complete variable domain, with remaining parts taken from reference TRBV7-2 and TRBJ1-1, reads GAGVSQSPSNKVTEKGKDVELRCDPISGHTALYWYRQSLGQGLEFLIYFQGNSAPDKSGLPSDRFSAERTGGSVSTLTIQRTQQEDSAVYLCASGKVNTEAFFGQGTRLTVV.

This clonotype has only a few counts. The rearrangement joins TRBV11-1 to TRBJ2-5, with TRBD1 identical over 7 bases. Trimming removed 5 bases from V and 1 base from J; junction bases left unmatched: 4. This CDR3 spans 14 amino acids. Germline loops: CDR1 SGHAT, CDR2 FQDESV (reference sequence). CDR3 nucleotide sequence: TGTGCCAGCAGCGACTGGGACAGCCAAGAGACCCAGTACTTC. Translated: CASSDWDSQETQYF.

This clonotype was seen a few times. This chain connects TRBV6-5 to TRBJ2-5; D is perhaps TRBD2 (5 bases). CDR1 is MNHEY, CDR2 SVGAGI, per germline. CDR3 length: 13 amino acids. Between the trimmed V and J ends, which lost 6 bases and 4 bases, there was a span of 12 bases. CDR3 DNA sequence: TGTGCCAGCAGACTCGGACGGGGAGAGACCCAGTACTTC. Translating it yields CASRLGRGETQYF.

CDR3 sequence: CASSTRTGVGYNSPLHF. The CDR3 coding sequence is TGTGCCAGCAGTACCCGGACAGGGGTTGGGTATAATTCACCCCTCCACTTT. V and J are TRBV27 and TRBJ1-6, with 9 positions matching TRBD1. Germline V gives CDR1 MNHEY, CDR2 SMNVEV (reference sequence). The trim removed 5 bases at V and 4 bases at J, leaving 9 bases unmatched. There are 17 residues in the CDR3.

The rearrangement links TRBV2 to TRBJ2-4; D is unclear. Trimming stripped 1 base from V and 5 bases from J, with 12 bases between. Germline CDR1 reads SNHLY; CDR2 reads FYNNEI. This CDR3 has 15 residues. The CDR3 protein is CASSEGHRSQNIQYF. CDR3 nucleotides: TGTGCCAGCAGTGAAGGACACCGATCCCAAAACATTCAGTACTTC.

The J gene is TRBJ2-2, the V gene TRBV6-2 or TRBV6-3; TRBD2 agrees at 10 bases. Germline lookup yields CDR1 MNHEY and CDR2 SVGEGT. This CDR3 has 18 amino acids. V lost 3 bases to trimming and J lost 5 bases; unmatched junction nucleotides: 12. Written as DNA, the CDR3 is TGTGCCAGCAGTTATTCTCGTAGCGGACTAGCGGAGACCGGGGAGCTGTTTTTT. Encoded protein: CASSYSRSGLAETGELFF.

This clonotype was recorded many times. This chain joins TRBV7-3 and TRBJ2-3; D ambiguous. This CDR3 has 14 amino acids. Looked up from germline, CDR1 is SGHTA and CDR2 is FQGTGA. V was shortened by 3 bases and J by 6 bases, with 13 bases between the two germline ends. DNA for the CDR3: TGTGCCAGCAGCTTGGGGTTGCCTCGGGATACGCAGTATTTT. Translation: CASSLGLPRDTQYF.

In DNA form, the CDR3 reads TGTGCCAGCAGTTTGTCAGAAGCGGGAGGTCTAGAGACCCAGTACTTC. It specifies CASSLSEAGGLETQYF. The chain couples TRBV6-2 or TRBV6-3 to TRBJ2-5; 9 positions agree with TRBD2. Per the germline V gene, CDR1 is MNHEY and CDR2 is SVGEGT. CDR3 length equals 16 residues. With V trimmed by 4 bases and J by 4 bases, 10 bases remained unmatched.

This clonotype was seen ten or more times. The chain has TRBV15 and TRBJ1-4, with D tentatively TRBD1 (5 bases). V was cut by 4 bases and J by 0 bases, with 12 bases left in between. The germline gives CDR1 LNHNV, CDR2 YYDKDF (reference sequence). The length of the CDR3 is 16 residues. Written as DNA, the CDR3 is TGTGCCACCAGCAAAGGGACCTTTGCAACTAATGAAAAACTGTTTTTT. Protein: CATSKGTFATNEKLFF.